The TCR beta chain described here comes from a study of blood T cell repertoires in COVID-19. Self-reported history from a screening survey and questionnaire set each donor's cohort. Cohort 3 recovery required two negative PCRs, clearance, or symptom resolution. This CDR3 is 16 amino acids long. V lost 4 bases, J lost 6 bases, and 12 bases stayed unmatched. Germline V gene lookup returns CDR1 SGHRS and CDR2 YFSETQ. In the authors' methods: How many nucleated cells were present was estimated from reference gene primer amplification. The data were produced by immunoSEQ multiplex PCR, yet TCRdb's version contains in-frame clones alone and is incomplete. V and J calls and clone size are as listed in that table; D and trimming were resolved from the DNA. The table lists a few hundred thousand clones, approximately 89% of them singletons.

The material sequenced was PBMCs or T cells enriched from blood (not recorded which). The source is a woman aged 60-75 years who had recovered from COVID-19. The chain combines TRBV5-1 with TRBJ2-4, with TRBD1 matching 8 bases. The CDR3 bases are TGCGCCAGCAGCCCAACGACAGGGGTCTATAGAAACATTCAGTACTTC. Encoded protein: CASSPTTGVYRNIQYF.